This T cell receptor beta chain stems from a study of blood T cell repertoires in COVID-19. On the study more broadly: COVID-19 samples from acute and convalescent phases originated in the United States, Italy and Spain.

In the source study's methods: Amplification from reference gene primers served as the basis for estimated nucleated cell counts. Data came from immunoSEQ multiplex PCR; TCRdb stores just in-frame clones and leaves some out. From that table come the V and J calls and clone size; the DNA was used to work out D and trimming. Found here are about 44,000 clones, 84% of them singletons; the top ten hold 35% to 50%. V dropped 1 base and J dropped 4 bases, with 6 bases sitting between them. Looked up from germline, CDR1 is KGHDR and CDR2 is SFDVKD. This CDR3 has 13 residues. Source material: peripheral blood. The chain employs TRBV24-1 and TRBJ2-5; no reliable D call. The clonotype originates from a human donor in a cohort sampled during active COVID-19. This CDR3 reads CATSDLSGETQYF. In nucleotides, the CDR3 is TGTGCCACCAGTGATTTATCAGGAGAGACCCAGTACTTC.